This T cell receptor (beta chain) was identified during a study of shared clonotypes between healthy human individuals. The study, taken as a whole, reports: The generation probabilities recorded for non-shared clonotypes fell below those of clonotypes shared by all four donors. Several donors showed sharing of around 5% of naive CD4 clonotypes. Among donors, clonotype sharing was expected to be affected by sequencing depth. Memory subsets generally showed lower estimated richness than naive subsets.

Libraries were prepared by immunoSEQ multiplex PCR; TCRdb keeps only in-frame clonotypes and omits some of them. The sample holds just over 2,000,000 clones, about 94% seen once. As defined, naive CD8 cells were CD45RO-negative and positively selected for CCR7, with terminally differentiated effector memory CD45RA+ cells excluded. The junction had 2 bases not matched to a gene; V was cut back by 2 bases and J by 7 bases. CDR1 MNHEY and CDR2 SVGAGI come from the germline V gene. The CDR3 is 13 amino acids. In regard to this clone: The target antigen is unknown.

This chain joins TRBV6-5 and TRBJ2-7, with 10 positions matching TRBD2. This TCR was recovered from a man aged 18 to 35 in good health. Material for sequencing was naive CD8+ T cells sorted from blood. CDR3 region: CASSYELAGEQYF. Written as DNA, the CDR3 is TGTGCCAGCAGTTACGAACTAGCGGGGGAGCAGTACTTC.